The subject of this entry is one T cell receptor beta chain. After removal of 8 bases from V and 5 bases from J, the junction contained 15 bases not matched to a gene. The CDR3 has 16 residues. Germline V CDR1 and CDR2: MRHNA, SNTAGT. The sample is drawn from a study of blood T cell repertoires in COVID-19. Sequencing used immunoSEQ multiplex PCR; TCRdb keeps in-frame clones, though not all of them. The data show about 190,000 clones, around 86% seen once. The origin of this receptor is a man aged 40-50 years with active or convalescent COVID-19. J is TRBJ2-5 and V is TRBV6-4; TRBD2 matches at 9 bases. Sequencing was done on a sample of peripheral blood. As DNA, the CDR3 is TGTGCCAGCTACGAGCCCCTAGCGGGGCGGCTTGAGACCCAGTACTTC. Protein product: CASYEPLAGRLETQYF.